This is a list of T cell receptor beta chains from one sample in a study of cytomegalovirus exposure and HLA in healthy donors. Using immunoSEQ multiplex PCR, the repertoire was profiled, and TCRdb retains in-frame clones only, with some absent. The sample consists of about 140,000 clones, roughly 77% of them appearing once. Sequenced sample: PBMCs. These receptor sequences come from a female donor in good health and CMV-seronegative. CDR3s include the opening cysteine and the closing phenylalanine or tryptophan. The D gene is left open where the match is weak. Size is stated for part of the rows, as once, few or many counts, or as a class when the clone is expanded.

J,length,size,D,V,DNA,CDR3
TRBJ1-1,14,few,.,TRBV28,TGTGCCAGCAGGCGGGGGGCCGGGGTTAGTGAAGCTTTCTTT,CASRRGAGVSEAFF
TRBJ2-1,15,few,.,TRBV6-5,TGTGCCAGCAGTCCACAGCGGGCCACTTACAATGAGCAGTTCTTC,CASSPQRATYNEQFF
TRBJ1-1,17,.,TRBD1,TRBV13,TGTGCCAGCAGCCCCCCGTTGAGGGGACAGGGTAACACTGAAGCTTTCTTT,CASSPPLRGQGNTEAFF
TRBJ1-1,13,.,TRBD1,TRBV30,TGTGCCTGGGCCCGGACAGGGACGACTGAAGCTTTCTTT,CAWARTGTTEAFF
TRBJ1-1,18,.,.,TRBV19,TGTGCCAGTAGTCGGCGGGGGGAAAGAGACAGCATGAACACTGAAGCTTTCTTT,CASSRRGERDSMNTEAFF
TRBJ1-2,16,.,TRBD1,TRBV7-9,TGTGCCAGCAGCTCCGTACCGGGACAGGTTAACTATGGCTACACCTTC,CASSSVPGQVNYGYTF
TRBJ2-2,18,.,TRBD1,TRBV14,TGTGCCAGCAGCCAAGATCTGGGGCAGGGGGAAAGAGCCGGGGAGCTGTTTTTT,CASSQDLGQGERAGELFF
TRBJ2-2,14,.,.,TRBV11-1,TGTGCCAGCAGCGCCGGGAGCTCCACCGGGGAGCTGTTTTTT,CASSAGSSTGELFF
TRBJ1-2,12,.,TRBD1,TRBV6-5,TGTGCCAGCAGGGACGACAGGGACAGCTACACCTTC,CASRDDRDSYTF
TRBJ1-5,14,once,TRBD1,TRBV6-1,TGTGCCACCACGCGGACAGGGAGCAATCAGCCCCAGCATTTT,CATTRTGSNQPQHF
TRBJ1-6,15,.,.,TRBV7-2,TGTGCCAGCAGCTTAAGCAGGAGGGATAATTCACCCCTCCACTTT,CASSLSRRDNSPLHF
TRBJ1-5,17,.,.,TRBV6-4,TGTGCCAGTGATTTAGCCTGGGTCATTCTCCGAGATCAGCCCCAGCATTTT,CASDLAWVILRDQPQHF
TRBJ1-1,15,.,.,TRBV4-3,TGCGCCAGCAGCCAAGACCATGGCAGGGCTACTGAAGCTTTCTTT,CASSQDHGRATEAFF
TRBJ1-4,13,.,.,TRBV25-1,TGTGCCAGCAGTGCGGCATCGGGTGAAAAACTGTTTTTT,CASSAASGEKLFF
TRBJ1-6,16,once,TRBD1,TRBV6-5,TGTGCCAGCAGTTATGGGGGACAGGGGCGGGATTCACCCCTCCACTTT,CASSYGGQGRDSPLHF
TRBJ2-5,15,.,TRBD2,TRBV9,TGTGCCAGCAGCGTAGAGTGGACTAGCGGGGAGGGGCTGGACTTC,CASSVEWTSGEGLDF
TRBJ1-2,16,.,TRBD1,TRBV10-3,TGTGCCATCAGTGATGCCTCGGGACAGGGGGCGAGGGCCTCCTCCTTC,CAISDASGQGARASSF
TRBJ2-5,14,.,TRBD2,TRBV7-2,TGTGCCAGCAGCTTAGGCGGGGGGTCGGAGACCCAGTACTTC,CASSLGGGSETQYF
TRBJ2-2,15,few,.,TRBV6-5,TGTGCCAGCAGTTATCTGCAGGGTGGCACCGGGGAGCTGTTTTTT,CASSYLQGGTGELFF
TRBJ2-7,15,.,TRBD2,TRBV29-1,TGCAGCGTCGCCGGACTAGCGGGAGGGGGGGGCGAGCAGTACTTC,CSVAGLAGGGGEQYF
TRBJ2-1,15,once,.,TRBV7-7,TGTGCTAGCAGCGAGAGGTTAGGAGGGAGGAATGAGCAGTTCTTC,CASSERLGGRNEQFF
TRBJ2-2,15,.,TRBD2,TRBV27,TGTGCCAGCACCCGGACTAGCGGGGTTCCCGGGGAGCTGTTTTTT,CASTRTSGVPGELFF
TRBJ1-4,16,.,.,TRBV5-1,TGCGCCAGCAGCTTGGAAGGAGATGCAACTAATGAAAAACTGTTTTTT,CASSLEGDATNEKLFF
TRBJ2-1,14,.,TRBD2,TRBV7-2,TGTGCCAGCAGCTTCAGGGACTACTACAATGAGCAGTTCTTC,CASSFRDYYNEQFF
TRBJ1-5,15,.,TRBD1,TRBV27,TGTGCCAGCAGTACGGGACAGGGGGGAATTCAGCCCCAGCATTTT,CASSTGQGGIQPQHF
TRBJ1-5,14,.,.,TRBV25-1,TGTGCCAGCAGTGCCGACAGGTTCGGTCAGCCCCAGCATTTT,CASSADRFGQPQHF
TRBJ2-3,16,.,TRBD2,TRBV18,TGTGCCAGCTCGCTAGGGACTAGCGGGAGTTCAGATACGCAGTATTTT,CASSLGTSGSSDTQYF
TRBJ2-6,18,.,.,TRBV25-1,TGTGCCAGCAGTCATAGTAGAGGGTACCCTTCTGGGGCCAACGTCCTGACTTTC,CASSHSRGYPSGANVLTF
TRBJ2-7,15,.,TRBD1,TRBV28,TGTGCCAGCAAAGAGGTGGGGGACAGGGTCTACGAGCAGTACTTC,CASKEVGDRVYEQYF
TRBJ1-1,14,.,.,TRBV14,TGTGCCAGCAGCCAAGATATGGCGACTGGGGAAGCTTTCTTT,CASSQDMATGEAFF
TRBJ2-3,15,.,TRBD1,TRBV27,TGTGCCAGCAGTTTACCTGGGACAGGGCCTAGTACGCAGTATTTT,CASSLPGTGPSTQYF
TRBJ2-1,16,.,TRBD2,TRBV5-5,TGTGCCAGCAGCTTGTGGTGGCGGGAGCATCTCAATGAGCAGTTCTTC,CASSLWWREHLNEQFF
TRBJ2-5,15,.,TRBD2,TRBV5-4,TGTGCCAGCAGCGACGCCGGGACTAGCATAGAGACCCAGTACTTC,CASSDAGTSIETQYF
TRBJ1-2,12,.,.,TRBV2,TGTGCCAGCAGGGCCGACAGCTATGGCTACACCTTC,CASRADSYGYTF
TRBJ2-2,17,.,TRBD2,TRBV30,TGTGCCTGGAGTGTATTAGGTGGGACTACGAACACCGGGGAGCTGTTTTTT,CAWSVLGGTTNTGELFF
TRBJ1-1,12,.,.,TRBV7-9,TGTGCCAGCAGCTTAGGACAGAGGAATGCTTTCTTT,CASSLGQRNAFF
TRBJ1-1,15,.,.,TRBV18,TGTGCCAGCTCACTGTATATGGGCGGGGGAACTGAAGCTTTCTTT,CASSLYMGGGTEAFF
TRBJ1-5,13,.,.,TRBV28,TGTGCCACGGGCAGGGGCAGGGATCAGCCCCAGCATTTT,CATGRGRDQPQHF
TRBJ2-3,15,.,TRBD1,TRBV7-7,TGTGCTAGCAGCTTAGGGACAGGGGAAACAGATACGCAGTATTTT,CASSLGTGETDTQYF
TRBJ2-2,15,.,.,TRBV5-1,TGCGCCAGCAGCTTCGCCCAGGGCGGAACCGGGGAGCTGTTTTTT,CASSFAQGGTGELFF
TRBJ2-7,15,.,TRBD1,TRBV7-2,TGTGCCAGCAGCTTTCGACAGGGGTTAGCCTACGAGCAGTACTTC,CASSFRQGLAYEQYF
TRBJ1-2,13,.,TRBD1,TRBV11-2,TGTGCCAGCAGCCTAGGGGGACAGCGTGGCTACACCTTC,CASSLGGQRGYTF
TRBJ2-5,16,few,TRBD2,TRBV7-2,TGTGCCAGCAGCTCCCAGCGGGGGGCCCCCGTAGAGACCCAGTACTTC,CASSSQRGAPVETQYF
TRBJ1-5,13,.,.,TRBV27,TGTGCCAGCAGTTTAGGGGGCGGGCAGCCCCAGCATTTT,CASSLGGGQPQHF
TRBJ2-7,13,.,TRBD1,TRBV29-1,TGCAGCGTTGAAATAGACAGGGTTGGAGAGCAGTACTTC,CSVEIDRVGEQYF
TRBJ2-2,14,.,.,TRBV15,TGTGCCACCAGCAGAGATCTCAGGACCGGGGAGCTGTTTTTT,CATSRDLRTGELFF
TRBJ2-1,14,.,.,TRBV11-2,TGTGCCAGCAGCTTGGGCCAGGAAAACAATGAGCAGTTCTTC,CASSLGQENNEQFF
TRBJ2-1,16,.,TRBD2,TRBV4-3,TGCGCCAGCAGCCAAGGGCTAGCGGGAGGTGCCAATGAGCAGTTCTTC,CASSQGLAGGANEQFF
TRBJ2-2,17,.,TRBD2,TRBV4-3,TGCGCCAGCAGCCCGATTGCGGGGGGGGCGAACACCGGGGAGCTGTTTTTT,CASSPIAGGANTGELFF
TRBJ2-1,11,.,.,TRBV29-1,TGCAGCGTTGCGGTCGGGAATGAGCAGTTCTTC,CSVAVGNEQFF
TRBJ1-2,12,.,.,TRBV29-1,TGCAGCGTCGATAAAGCCAGGGGTGGCTACACCTTC,CSVDKARGGYTF
TRBJ2-6,14,.,.,TRBV7-2,TGTGCCAGCATGCGGGACTCTGGGGCCAACGTCCTGACTTTC,CASMRDSGANVLTF